Each of the 10 T cell receptor beta chains below was sequenced from the same sample in a study of blood T cells in healthy people across ages. Through a sample-barcoded 5' primer and a J-beta primer mix, a second PCR was run for roughly 7 to 12 cycles. TCRdb re-called the 5' RACE reads with MiXCR, one entry per CDR3 protein. The repertoire holds 850,000 or so distinct CDR3 sequences, with 25% to 35% as singletons. Sequencing input: blood. These receptors were obtained from an elderly woman in good health.

The V and J genes are TRBV4-1 and TRBJ2-7; D might be TRBD2 (6 bases). The CDR3 length is 14 residues. Trimming cost V 0 bases and J 3 bases, with 9 bases left between them. Germline V gene sequence: CDR1 MGHRA, CDR2 YSYEKL. CDR3 region: CASSQDPGVYEQYF. CDR3 DNA: TGCGCCAGCAGCCAAGATCCGGGGGTCTACGAGCAGTACTTC.

This clonotype was recorded at least ten times. The gene calls are TRBV18 and TRBJ2-7; 7 bases agree with TRBD1. Trimming removed 1 base from V and 3 bases from J; junction bases left unmatched: 0. The CDR3 is 13 amino acids. Germline values: CDR1 KGHSH, CDR2 LQKENI. In DNA, the CDR3 is TGTGCCAGCTCACCACGGGACAGCTACGAGCAGTACTTC. This encodes CASSPRDSYEQYF.

A few counts support this clonotype. The V call is TRBV4-3, the J call TRBJ1-6; the D is unclear. V was pared by 1 base and J by 4 bases, with 11 bases between. CDR3 size: 16 residues. Germline CDR1 reads LGHNA; CDR2 reads YSLEER. The CDR3 DNA follows: TGCGCCAGCAGCCAAGCTGTCACGAGATATAATTCACCCCTCCACTTT. Its protein product is CASSQAVTRYNSPLHF.

This clonotype occurred a few times. J is TRBJ2-1 and V is TRBV18, with TRBD2 identical over 13 bases. In germline, CDR1 is KGHSH, CDR2 LQKENI. CDR3 length: 16 amino acids. The trim removed 3 bases at V and 6 bases at J, leaving 5 bases unmatched. The CDR3 DNA reads as TGTGCCAGCTCACCGTCACTAGCGGGGGGGCCCAATGAGCAGTTCTTC. Protein: CASSPSLAGGPNEQFF.

Notes on this clonotype: A much bigger clone sits one base away, suggesting this may be a read error. The chain couples TRBV12-3 or TRBV12-4 to TRBJ1-5; D is ambiguous. V was pared by 10 bases and J by 0 bases, with 13 bases between. The CDR3 loop spans 14 amino acids. The CDR3 loop is CANRNTDSNQPQHF. The CDR3 bases are TGTGCCAACAGAAATACAGATAGCAATCAGCCCCAGCATTTT.

At least ten counts were recorded for this clonotype. This chain links TRBV7-2 with TRBJ2-1; D is unresolved. The CDR3 covers 12 residues. Trimming removed 3 bases from V and 7 bases from J, with 7 bases in between. Germline CDR1 reads SGHTA; CDR2 reads FQGNSA. The CDR3 reads CASSLNVNEQFF. DNA of the CDR3: TGTGCCAGCAGCTTGAACGTTAATGAGCAGTTCTTC.

The V gene is TRBV20-1, the J gene TRBJ2-1; the D gene is possibly TRBD2 (6 bases). Germline CDR1 and CDR2: DFQATT and SNEGSKA (reference sequence). CDR3 length: 13 residues. V lost 5 bases and J 5 bases, leaving 13 bases between the germline ends. The CDR3 sequence: CSASAGRNNEQFF. The CDR3 nucleotides read TGCAGTGCTTCGGCCGGGAGAAACAATGAGCAGTTCTTC.

The chain combines TRBV4-2 with TRBJ1-2; D might be TRBD1 (5 bases). CDR3 length: 14 amino acids. The germline gives CDR1 LGHNA, CDR2 YNFKEQ. Trimming removed 1 base at V and 8 bases at J, with 14 bases between. The DNA for the CDR3 is TGTGCCAGCAGCCAAGTTAGGGGCGAGGCGGGCTACACCTTC. The encoded protein is CASSQVRGEAGYTF.

The chain is built from TRBV12-3 or TRBV12-4 and TRBJ2-3, with D unresolved. The CDR3 has 15 residues. V shed 4 bases and J shed 2 bases, with 13 bases lying between them. This CDR3 reads CASSSGRLNTDTQYF. The CDR3 DNA sequence: TGTGCCAGCAGTTCCGGACGGCTGAACACAGATACGCAGTATTTT.

This clonotype was seen at least ten times. The J gene is TRBJ2-5, the V gene TRBV6-1; no clear D gene. Germline V lookup: CDR1 MNHNS, CDR2 SASEGT. V was pared by 2 bases and J by 5 bases, with 12 bases between. The length of the CDR3 is 14 residues. CDR3: CASSESWGSETQYF. The CDR3 DNA sequence: TGTGCCAGCAGTGAATCTTGGGGTTCGGAGACCCAGTACTTC.